This T cell receptor (beta chain) comes out of a study of blood T cell repertoires in COVID-19. Study details: Italy, Spain and the United States were the sources of the convalescent and acute COVID-19 samples.

Deletions cut 0 bases from V and 3 bases from J, with 9 bases between. Germline lookup yields CDR1 MGHRA and CDR2 YSYEKL. The CDR3 totals 14 residues. TCRdb's copy holds only in-frame clones and misses some; the assay was immunoSEQ multiplex PCR. The sample shows about 47,000 clones, around 86% of them seen only once. This clone was counted between two and nine times. V and J are TRBV4-1 and TRBJ2-7; D is undetermined. This clonotype was sampled from a man between 65 and 85 years old with active COVID-19. Sequences were obtained from peripheral blood. The CDR3 DNA reads as TGCGCCAGCAGCCAAGACCCCACCTACTACGAGCAGTACTTC. The encoded protein is CASSQDPTYYEQYF.